This TCR beta chain stems from a study of control samples from healthy donors and cancer patients. Measured with immunoSEQ multiplex PCR; TCRdb has only the in-frame clones, and not every one. This repertoire shows about 83,000 clones, around 91% found once; its top ten account for approximately 16%. This CDR3 is 16 amino acids long. Germline V gene lookup returns CDR1 MNHEY and CDR2 SVGAGI. V lost 4 bases and J lost 1, with 16 bases in between. Sequenced: blood. The TCR originated in a man aged 45-60 years in good health. V is TRBV6-5 and J is TRBJ1-1; no firm D call. The CDR3 protein is CASSFGTYTPNTEAFF. The CDR3 DNA reads TGTGCCAGCAGTTTCGGCACATACACCCCGAACACTGAAGCTTTCTTT.